Listed below are T cell receptor beta chains from one sample, sequenced in a study of blood T cells in healthy people across ages. TCRdb re-analysed the 5' RACE reads in MiXCR, keeping a single row per CDR3 protein. The sample yields around 900,000 distinct CDR3 sequences, 29% seen once. The sequencing sample was made of blood. Receptors were obtained from a woman of 80 years or more in good health. Each CDR3 is given with its conserved first and last residue. Each record gives: J gene, clone size, V gene, CDR3 protein. Part of the rows lack a size; the others show once, few, many or a class for expanded clones.

>TRBJ1-5|NA|TRBV6-2/TRBV6-3
CASRPGQGRQPQHF
>TRBJ2-3|many|TRBV18
CASSPNRAGNRDTQYF
>TRBJ1-1|NA|TRBV7-9
CASSHPRGDRGTEAFF
>TRBJ2-7|NA|TRBV3-1
CASSLGGTGFYEQYF
>TRBJ1-2|many|TRBV24-1
CATSTGSNYGYTF
>TRBJ2-5|many|TRBV7-2
CASSFTSGGNQYF
>TRBJ2-1|NA|TRBV7-8
CASSLGGGALENEQVF
>TRBJ1-1|many|TRBV5-1
CASSPAGLGNTEAFF
>TRBJ2-5|many|TRBV6-5
CASSYSRRFKETQYF
>TRBJ1-5|NA|TRBV28
CASSAGTGQGQPQHF
>TRBJ2-7|NA|TRBV7-2
CASRIFYEQYF
>TRBJ1-2|few|TRBV6-1
CASSGQQGQSAGYTF
>NA|NA|TRBV3-1
CASSPLGGTVSSYEQYF
>TRBJ2-6|many|TRBV7-2
CASSLLAGGAGANVLTF
>TRBJ1-4|NA|TRBV19
CASIKGTDGTNEKLFF
>TRBJ2-6|many|TRBV5-1
CASSPSRDSSFSGANVLTF
>TRBJ2-1|many|TRBV11-2
CASSASGPTANEQFF
>TRBJ2-5|many|TRBV20-1
CSARLAGAFSQETQYF
>TRBJ2-7|many|TRBV28
CASSPGRGSGYEQYF
>TRBJ2-2|NA|TRBV3-1
CASSQGGFGGERFF
>TRBJ2-5|NA|TRBV7-2
CASSSPGGVKQYF
>TRBJ1-5|NA|TRBV6-6
CVSSDSSGHNQPQHF
>TRBJ2-7|few|TRBV24-1
CATSDSATYEQYF
>TRBJ1-1|few|TRBV3-1
CASSHMTGGTEAFF
>TRBJ2-5|many|TRBV18
CASSLRLAGEQETQYF
>TRBJ2-5|many|TRBV5-1
CASSLGPGEETQYF
>TRBJ2-2|once|TRBV11-2
CASSLGPYSGGANTGERFF
>TRBJ2-5|many|TRBV5-7
CASFRGQQETQYF
>TRBJ2-1|NA|TRBV9
CASSNTAGSPYNEQFF
>TRBJ1-1|NA|TRBV20-1
CRARQPYTEAFF
>TRBJ2-3|many|TRBV6-2/TRBV6-3
CATRQITDTQYF
>TRBJ1-2|NA|TRBV5-1
CASMRGEGYGYTF
>TRBJ1-2|few|TRBV6-1
CASSEALLRAGQVYTF
>TRBJ2-2|NA|TRBV7-9
CASRLPAGGVTGERFF
>TRBJ2-3|once|TRBV14
CASSPHLVAGSTGTQYF
>TRBJ2-4|many|TRBV27
CASSYSGGKNIQYF
>TRBJ1-4|NA|TRBV2
CTSSMGPTNEKLFF
>TRBJ2-1|NA|TRBV20-1
CSARVAASDYNEQFF
>TRBJ2-1|NA|TRBV20-1
CSARTSGQYNEQFF
>TRBJ2-5|NA|TRBV7-9
CASSLGTGNNEQYF
>TRBJ2-7|few|TRBV12-3/TRBV12-4
CASRYGVGYEQYF
>TRBJ1-4|NA|TRBV18
CASSQSYWQTNEKLFF
>TRBJ2-1|many|TRBV12-3/TRBV12-4
CASSQEQGTGNEQFF
>TRBJ2-5|many|TRBV11-2
CASSLEGNSRRETQYF
>TRBJ1-5|NA|TRBV20-1
CSATLTGGNQPQHF
>TRBJ2-5|few|TRBV7-2
CASSLVTQVQEAQYF
>TRBJ1-4|NA|TRBV7-2
CASSWSFNEKLFF
>TRBJ2-7|many|TRBV6-2/TRBV6-3
CASSYSGGKDEQYF
>TRBJ1-6|few|TRBV4-3
CASSQDFGWNNSPLHF
>TRBJ1-2|many|TRBV20-1
CSAHISGGSGYTF
>TRBJ1-5|few|TRBV30
CAWSRGTGRNQPQHF
>TRBJ2-5|many|TRBV29-1
CSVAGQGLQETQYF
>TRBJ1-2|NA|TRBV20-1
CSATATGTNGYTF
>TRBJ1-4|few|TRBV11-2
CASSSGVHEKLFF
>TRBJ2-3|NA|TRBV20-1
CSAARPSGGGTDTQYF
>TRBJ1-1|many|TRBV7-9
CASSLAKGTTEAFF
>TRBJ1-2|many|TRBV18
CASSPRTGGADYGYTF
>TRBJ1-1|few|TRBV20-1
CSAPPGRNTEAFF
>TRBJ2-1|many|TRBV21-1
CARVPGQGFFLEQFF
>TRBJ2-7|NA|TRBV18
CASSPGQGYEHYF